What follows describes a single T cell receptor (beta chain). The antigen is undetermined. The data stem from a study of monozygotic twins with inflammatory bowel disease. Findings and caveats of the study: Versus healthy twins, IBD patients showed fewer clonotypes shared with others, especially with disease activity.

The CDR3 is 13 amino acids. Germline V lookup: CDR1 SGHTA, CDR2 FQGNSA. From its re-call of the 5' RACE reads, TCRdb lists each CDR3 protein once, without DNA. The table lists under 150,000 distinct CDR3 sequences, with 2% to 3% in the top ten. The rearrangement uses TRBV7-2 and TRBJ2-7. The sequencing input was blood. This TCR derives from a human donor with ulcerative colitis or Crohn's disease, or a healthy co-twin of an affected twin (not recorded which). CDR3 region: CASSLAQAGEQYF.